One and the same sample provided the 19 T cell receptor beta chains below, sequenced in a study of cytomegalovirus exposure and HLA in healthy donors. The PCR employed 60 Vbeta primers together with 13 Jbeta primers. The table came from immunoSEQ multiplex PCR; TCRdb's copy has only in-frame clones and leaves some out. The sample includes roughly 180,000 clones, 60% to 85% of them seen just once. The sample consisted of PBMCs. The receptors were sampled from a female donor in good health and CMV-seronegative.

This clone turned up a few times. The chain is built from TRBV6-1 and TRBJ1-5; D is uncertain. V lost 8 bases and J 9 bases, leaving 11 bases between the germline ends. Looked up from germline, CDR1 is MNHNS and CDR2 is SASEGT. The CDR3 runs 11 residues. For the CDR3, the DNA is TGTGCCAGCGGGGAGGTGGGGCCCCAGCATTTT. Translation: CASGEVGPQHF.

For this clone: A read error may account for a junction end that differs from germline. For the CDR3, the DNA is TGTGCCAGCGGGGGCAGGGACCGGCAGTACTTC. Protein product: CASGGRDRQYF. The rearrangement uses TRBV4-1 and TRBJ2-7; 8 bases agree with TRBD2. The CDR3 consists of 11 residues. Germline V lookup: CDR1 MGHRA, CDR2 YSYEKL.

The CDR3, as DNA: TGTGCCAGCAGCCCGAGCCCCACAGGGAACACTGAAGCTTTCTTT. Translation: CASSPSPTGNTEAFF. The chain has TRBV9 and TRBJ1-1; D perhaps matches TRBD1 (5 bases). V was clipped by 4 bases and J by 1 base, with 14 bases between them. The CDR3 loop spans 15 amino acids. Germline V CDR1 and CDR2: SGDLS, YYNGEE.

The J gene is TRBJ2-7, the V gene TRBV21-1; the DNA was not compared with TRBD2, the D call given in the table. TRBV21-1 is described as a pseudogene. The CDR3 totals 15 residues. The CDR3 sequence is CASSLLGREYHEQYF. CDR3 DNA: TGTGCCAGCAGCCTCTTGGGGCGGGAGTACCACGAGCAGTACTTC.

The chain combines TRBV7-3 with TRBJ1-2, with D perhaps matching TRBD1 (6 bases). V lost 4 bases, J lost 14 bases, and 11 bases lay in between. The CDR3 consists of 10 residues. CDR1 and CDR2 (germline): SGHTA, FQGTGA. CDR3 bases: TGTGCCAGCAGCTACCAGACAGGAACCTTC. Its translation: CASSYQTGTF.

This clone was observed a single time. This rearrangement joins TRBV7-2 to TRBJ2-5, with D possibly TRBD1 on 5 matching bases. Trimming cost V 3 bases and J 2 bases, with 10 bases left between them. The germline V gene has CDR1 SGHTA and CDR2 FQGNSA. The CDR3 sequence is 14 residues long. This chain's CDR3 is CASSLADRQETQYF. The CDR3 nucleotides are TGTGCCAGCAGCTTGGCCGACAGACAAGAGACCCAGTACTTC.

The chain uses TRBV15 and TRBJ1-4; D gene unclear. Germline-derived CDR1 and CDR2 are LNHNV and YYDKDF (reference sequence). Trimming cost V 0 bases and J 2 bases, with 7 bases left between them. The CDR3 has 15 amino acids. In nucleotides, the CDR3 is TGTGCCACCAGCAGAGAGCCACGGACTAATGAAAAACTGTTTTTT. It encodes CATSREPRTNEKLFF.

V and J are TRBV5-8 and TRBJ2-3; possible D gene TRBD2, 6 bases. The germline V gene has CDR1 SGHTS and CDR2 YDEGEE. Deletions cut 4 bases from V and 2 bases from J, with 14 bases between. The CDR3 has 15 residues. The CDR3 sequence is CASSPGVPDTDTQYF. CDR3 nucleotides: TGTGCCAGCAGCCCGGGGGTACCGGACACAGATACGCAGTATTTT.

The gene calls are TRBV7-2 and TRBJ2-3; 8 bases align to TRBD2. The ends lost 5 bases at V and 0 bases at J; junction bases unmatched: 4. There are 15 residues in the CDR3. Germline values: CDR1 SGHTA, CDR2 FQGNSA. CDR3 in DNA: TGTGCCAGCAGCCCCGGGACTAGTAGCACAGATACGCAGTATTTT. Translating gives CASSPGTSSTDTQYF.

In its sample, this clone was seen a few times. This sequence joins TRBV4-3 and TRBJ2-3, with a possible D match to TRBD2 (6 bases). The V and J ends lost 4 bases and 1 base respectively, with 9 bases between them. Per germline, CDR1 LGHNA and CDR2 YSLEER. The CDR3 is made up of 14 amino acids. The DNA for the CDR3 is TGCGCCAGCAGCCTCGGGACTGGCACAGATACGCAGTATTTT. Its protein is CASSLGTGTDTQYF.

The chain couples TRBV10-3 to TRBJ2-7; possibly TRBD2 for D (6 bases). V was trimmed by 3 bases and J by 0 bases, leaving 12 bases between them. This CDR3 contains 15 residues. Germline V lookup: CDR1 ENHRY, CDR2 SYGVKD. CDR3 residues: CAISDSSRGSYEQYF. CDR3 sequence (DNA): TGTGCCATCAGTGACAGTTCGCGGGGCTCCTACGAGCAGTACTTC.

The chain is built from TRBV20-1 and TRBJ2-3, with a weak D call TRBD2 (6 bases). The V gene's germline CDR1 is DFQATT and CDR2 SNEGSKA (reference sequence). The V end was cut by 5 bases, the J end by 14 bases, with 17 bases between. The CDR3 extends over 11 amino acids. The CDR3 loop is CSAWDFPMPYF. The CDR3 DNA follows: TGCAGTGCTTGGGACTTCCCCATGCCGTATTTT.

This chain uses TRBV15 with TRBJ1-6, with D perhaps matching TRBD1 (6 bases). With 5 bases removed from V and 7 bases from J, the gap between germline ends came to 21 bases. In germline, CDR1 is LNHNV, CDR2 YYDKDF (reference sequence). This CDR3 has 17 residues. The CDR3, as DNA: TGTGCCACCAGCGGAAAGGATGCGGGGGGCGGAAATTCACCCCTCCACTTT. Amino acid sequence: CATSGKDAGGGNSPLHF.

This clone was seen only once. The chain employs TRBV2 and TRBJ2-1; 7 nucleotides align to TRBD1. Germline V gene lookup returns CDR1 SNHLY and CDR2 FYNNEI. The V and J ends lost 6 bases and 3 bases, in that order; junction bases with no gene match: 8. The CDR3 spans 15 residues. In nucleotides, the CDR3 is TGTGCCAGCAGGTCCCGACAGGGTAACTACAATGAGCAGTTCTTC. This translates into CASRSRQGNYNEQFF. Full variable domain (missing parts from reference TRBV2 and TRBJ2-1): EPEVTQTPSHQVTQMGQEVILRCVPISNHLYFYWYRQILGQKVEFLVSFYNNEISEKSEIFDDQFSVERPDGSNFTLKIRSTKLEDSAMYFCASRSRQGNYNEQFFGPGTRLTVL.

DNA of the CDR3: TGTGCCAGCAGCGTAGAAGTCAGCCAAGAGACCCAGTACTTC. Translation: CASSVEVSQETQYF. The V gene is TRBV9, the J gene TRBJ2-5; D gene ambiguous. The V gene's germline CDR1 is SGDLS and CDR2 YYNGEE. V was clipped by 0 bases and J by 1 base, with 7 bases between them. The CDR3 sequence is 14 residues long.

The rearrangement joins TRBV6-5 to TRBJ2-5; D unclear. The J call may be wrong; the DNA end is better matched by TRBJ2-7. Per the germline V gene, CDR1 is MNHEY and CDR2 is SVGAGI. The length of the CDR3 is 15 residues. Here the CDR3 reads CASSYHGASSYEQYF. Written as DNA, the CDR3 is TGTGCCAGCAGTTACCACGGAGCCTCCAGCTACGAGCAGTACTTC.

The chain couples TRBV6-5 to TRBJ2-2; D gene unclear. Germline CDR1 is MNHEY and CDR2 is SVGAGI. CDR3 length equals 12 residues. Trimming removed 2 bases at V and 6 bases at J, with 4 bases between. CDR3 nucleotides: TGTGCCAGCAGTTACCTCCCCGGGGAGCTGTTTTTT. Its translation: CASSYLPGELFF.

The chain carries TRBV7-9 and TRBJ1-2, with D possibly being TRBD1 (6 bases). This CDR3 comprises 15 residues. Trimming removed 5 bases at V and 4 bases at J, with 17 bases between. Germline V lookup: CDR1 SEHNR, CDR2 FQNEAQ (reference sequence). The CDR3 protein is CASSPYGQGPYGYTF. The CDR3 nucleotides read TGTGCCAGCAGCCCCTACGGGCAGGGGCCCTATGGCTACACCTTC.

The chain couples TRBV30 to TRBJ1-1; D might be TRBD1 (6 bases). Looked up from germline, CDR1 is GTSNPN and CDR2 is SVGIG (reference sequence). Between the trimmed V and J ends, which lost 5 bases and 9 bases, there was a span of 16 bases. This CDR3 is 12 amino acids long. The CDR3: CAWGGFEGKAFF. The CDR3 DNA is TGTGCCTGGGGGGGCTTCGAGGGGAAAGCTTTCTTT.